The sequence of this T cell receptor (beta chain) was determined in a study of blood T cell repertoires in COVID-19. Produced via immunoSEQ multiplex PCR; TCRdb's table is partial and in-frame only. This repertoire shows approximately 160,000 clones, approximately 80% found once; its top ten account for approximately 12%. Germline V CDR1 and CDR2: MDHEN, SYDVKM. The CDR3 is made up of 16 amino acids. Trimming at V came to 2 bases and at J to 5 bases, leaving 9 bases not matched to a gene. The sample comprised peripheral blood. V usage is TRBV28 and J usage is TRBJ2-1; TRBD2 matches 7 bases. This clonotype was obtained from a man between 65 and 80 years old who had recovered from COVID-19. CDR3 in DNA: TGTGCCAGCAGTTTAAACAGAGGACTAGATAACAATGAGCAGTTCTTC. Amino acids: CASSLNRGLDNNEQFF.